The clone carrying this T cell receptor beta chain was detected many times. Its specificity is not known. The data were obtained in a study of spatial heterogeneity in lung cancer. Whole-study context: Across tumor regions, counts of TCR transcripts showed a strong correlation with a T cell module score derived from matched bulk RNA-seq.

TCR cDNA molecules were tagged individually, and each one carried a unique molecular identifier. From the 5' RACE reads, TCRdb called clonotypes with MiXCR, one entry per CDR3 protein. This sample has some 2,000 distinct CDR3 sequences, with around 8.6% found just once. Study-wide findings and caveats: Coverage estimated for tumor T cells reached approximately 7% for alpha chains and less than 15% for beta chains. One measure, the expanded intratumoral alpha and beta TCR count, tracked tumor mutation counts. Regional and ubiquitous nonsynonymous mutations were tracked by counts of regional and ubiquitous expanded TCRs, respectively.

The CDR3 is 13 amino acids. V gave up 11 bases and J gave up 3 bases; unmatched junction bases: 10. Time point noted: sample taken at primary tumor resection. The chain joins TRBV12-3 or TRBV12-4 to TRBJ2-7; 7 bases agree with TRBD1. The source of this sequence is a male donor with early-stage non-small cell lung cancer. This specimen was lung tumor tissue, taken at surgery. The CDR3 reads CASRQGGGYEQYF. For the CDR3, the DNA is TGTGCCTCACGACAGGGTGGAGGCTACGAGCAGTACTTC.